Listed below are T cell receptor beta chains from one sample, sequenced in a study of T-cell reconstitution after alpha-beta-depleted transplantation in children. TCRdb re-analysed the PCR reads in MiXCR, keeping a single row per CDR3 protein. The sample holds under 250,000 distinct CDR3 sequences, 20% to 30% seen once. Material: PBMCs, mostly from graft donor cells, obtained 360 days after TCRalphabeta/CD19-depleted stem cell transplant. These TCRs come from a female patient aged 2-15 years who had a stem cell transplant for congenital amegakaryocytic thrombocytopenia, so the T cells may come from the graft donor. The CDR3 runs from the conserved cysteine through the conserved F or W. The order of the fields is D gene, J gene, clone size, V gene, CDR3 DNA, CDR3 protein. D genes are given only for firm matches. Clone size is given for some rows only: seen once, a few or many times, or a class if the clone is expanded.

>-|TRBJ2-7|once|TRBV7-9
TGTGCCAGCAGCACGTCCTCAGGGTCCCCCTACGAGCAGTACTTC
CASSTSSGSPYEQYF
>-|TRBJ2-7|-|TRBV7-3
TGTGCCAGCAGCCCTAAGGGGACTCGGGTAGAGGATGTCTTC
CASSPKGTRVEDVF
>TRBD2|TRBJ2-7|few|TRBV20-1
TGCAGTGCTAGGGCTAGCGGGACTCCGTGGCAGTACTTC
CSARASGTPWQYF
>-|TRBJ1-1|few|TRBV9
TGTGCCAGCAGCGTAGGGGTGGGCCAGCCGAACACTGAAGCTTTCTTT
CASSVGVGQPNTEAFF
>TRBD2|TRBJ2-1|once|TRBV3-1
TGTGCCAGCAGCCAAGAAACATTTTCGGGAGGTGAGCAGTTCTTC
CASSQETFSGGEQFF
>TRBD1|TRBJ1-1|few|TRBV4-1
TGCGCCAGCAGCTTAGGACAGGGGTACACTGAAGCTTTCTTT
CASSLGQGYTEAFF
>-|TRBJ2-5|few|TRBV25-1
TGTGCCAGCAGTGAATCGGGGGTACATCAAGAGACCCAGTACTTC
CASSESGVHQETQYF
>-|TRBJ2-1|many|TRBV29-1
TGCAGCGTTGTAAAGACAGGATTCTACAATGAGCAGTTCTTC
CSVVKTGFYNEQFF
>-|TRBJ2-7|few|TRBV6-1
TGTGCCTCCTCCCCCTCCAGGGTGGTTTACTCCGAGCAGTACTTC
CASSPSRVVYSEQYF
>-|TRBJ1-6|-|TRBV3-1
TGTGCCAGCAGCCAAGTGGGCGGGCGCGGAAATTCACCCCTCCACTTT
CASSQVGGRGNSPLHF
>-|TRBJ2-7|-|TRBV4-2
TGTGCCAGCAGCCAAGTCATCCCGCGCTACGAGCAGTACTTC
CASSQVIPRYEQYF